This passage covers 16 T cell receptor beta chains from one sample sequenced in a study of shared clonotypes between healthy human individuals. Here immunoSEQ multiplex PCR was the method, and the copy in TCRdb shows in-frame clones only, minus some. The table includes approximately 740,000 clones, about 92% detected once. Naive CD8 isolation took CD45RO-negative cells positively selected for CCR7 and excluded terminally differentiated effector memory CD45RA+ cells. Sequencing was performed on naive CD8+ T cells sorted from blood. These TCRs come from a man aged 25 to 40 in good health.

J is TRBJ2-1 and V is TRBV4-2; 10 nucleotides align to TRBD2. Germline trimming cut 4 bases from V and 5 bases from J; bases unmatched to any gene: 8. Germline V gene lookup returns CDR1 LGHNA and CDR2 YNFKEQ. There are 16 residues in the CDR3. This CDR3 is CASSPPDGLADNEQFF. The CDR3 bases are TGTGCCAGCAGCCCCCCGGATGGACTAGCGGACAATGAGCAGTTCTTC.

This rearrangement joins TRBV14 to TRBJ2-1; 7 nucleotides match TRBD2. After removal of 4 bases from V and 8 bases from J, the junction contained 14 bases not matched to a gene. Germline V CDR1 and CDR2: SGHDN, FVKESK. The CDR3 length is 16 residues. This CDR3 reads CASSPLSWLADDEQFF. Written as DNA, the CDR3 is TGTGCCAGCAGCCCCCTAAGCTGGCTAGCGGATGATGAGCAGTTCTTC.

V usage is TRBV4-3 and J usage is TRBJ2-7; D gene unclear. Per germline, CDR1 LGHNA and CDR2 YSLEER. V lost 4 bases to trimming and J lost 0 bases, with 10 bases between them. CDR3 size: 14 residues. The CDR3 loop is CASSPRYGSYEQYF. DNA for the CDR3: TGCGCCAGCAGCCCTCGGTACGGCTCCTACGAGCAGTACTTC.

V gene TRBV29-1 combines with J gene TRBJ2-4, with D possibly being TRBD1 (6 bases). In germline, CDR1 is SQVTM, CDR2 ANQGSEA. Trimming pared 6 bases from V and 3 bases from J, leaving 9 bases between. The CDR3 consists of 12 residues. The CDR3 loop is CSVRDNKNIQYF. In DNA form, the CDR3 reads TGCAGCGTCCGGGACAACAAAAACATTCAGTACTTC.

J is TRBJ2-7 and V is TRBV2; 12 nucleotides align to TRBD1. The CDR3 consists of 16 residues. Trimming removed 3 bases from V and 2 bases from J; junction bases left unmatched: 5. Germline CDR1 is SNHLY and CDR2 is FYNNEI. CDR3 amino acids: CASSDPGQGATYEQYF. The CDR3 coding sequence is TGTGCCAGCAGTGATCCGGGACAGGGGGCAACCTACGAGCAGTACTTC. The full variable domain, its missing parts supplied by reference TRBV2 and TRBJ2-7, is EPEVTQTPSHQVTQMGQEVILRCVPISNHLYFYWYRQILGQKVEFLVSFYNNEISEKSEIFDDQFSVERPDGSNFTLKIRSTKLEDSAMYFCASSDPGQGATYEQYFGPGTRLTVT.

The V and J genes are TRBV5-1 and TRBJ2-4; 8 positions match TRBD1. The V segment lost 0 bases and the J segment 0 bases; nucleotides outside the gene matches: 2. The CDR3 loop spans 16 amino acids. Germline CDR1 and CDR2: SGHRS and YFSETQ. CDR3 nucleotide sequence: TGCGCCAGCAGCTTGGGGGACAGGCTAGCCAAAAACATTCAGTACTTC. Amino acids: CASSLGDRLAKNIQYF.

The CDR3 sequence is CATGGPYEQYF. For the CDR3, the DNA is TGTGCAACGGGAGGCCCCTACGAGCAGTACTTC. The chain has TRBV19 and TRBJ2-7, with TRBD2 identical over 7 bases. This CDR3 is built from 11 residues. From germline, CDR1 is LNHDA and CDR2 SQIVND (reference sequence).

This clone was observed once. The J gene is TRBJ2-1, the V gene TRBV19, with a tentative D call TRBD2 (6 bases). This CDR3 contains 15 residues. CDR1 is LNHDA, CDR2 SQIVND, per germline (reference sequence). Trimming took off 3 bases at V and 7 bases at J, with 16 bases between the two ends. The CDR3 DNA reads TGTGCCAGTAGTATCTTGGGGGGATTAGGTAATGAGCAGTTCTTC. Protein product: CASSILGGLGNEQFF. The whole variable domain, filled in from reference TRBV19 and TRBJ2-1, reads DGGITQSPKYLFRKEGQNVTLSCEQNLNHDAMYWYRQDPGQGLRLIYYSQIVNDFQKGDIAEGYSVSREKKESFPLTVTSAQKNPTAFYLCASSILGGLGNEQFFGPGTRLTVL.

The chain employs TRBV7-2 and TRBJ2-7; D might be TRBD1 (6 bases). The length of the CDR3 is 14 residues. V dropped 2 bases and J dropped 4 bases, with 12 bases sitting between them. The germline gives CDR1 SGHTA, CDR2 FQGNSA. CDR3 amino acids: CASSLNRADYEQYF. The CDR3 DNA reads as TGTGCCAGCAGCTTAAACAGGGCTGATTACGAGCAGTACTTC.

In DNA form, the CDR3 reads TGCAGCGTTGAAGAGGCAGGGAACTATGGCTACACCTTC. This gives the protein CSVEEAGNYGYTF. V usage is TRBV29-1 and J usage is TRBJ1-2; the D gene is possibly TRBD1 (5 bases). The germline V gene has CDR1 SQVTM and CDR2 ANQGSEA. Trimming pared 0 bases from V and 2 bases from J, leaving 7 bases between. The CDR3 totals 13 residues.

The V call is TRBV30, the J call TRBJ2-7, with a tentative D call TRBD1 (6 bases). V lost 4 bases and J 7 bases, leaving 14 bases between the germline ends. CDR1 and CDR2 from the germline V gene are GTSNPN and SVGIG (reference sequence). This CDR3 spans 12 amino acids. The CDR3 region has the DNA TGTGCCTGGAACCTACAGGGAGAGGAGCAGTACTTC. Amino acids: CAWNLQGEEQYF.

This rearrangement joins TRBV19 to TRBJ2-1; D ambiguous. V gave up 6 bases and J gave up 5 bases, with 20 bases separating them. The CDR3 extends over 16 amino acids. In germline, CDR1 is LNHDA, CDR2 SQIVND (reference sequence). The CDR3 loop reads CASRISHLGGDNEQFF. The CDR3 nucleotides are TGTGCCAGTAGGATTTCTCATTTGGGCGGTGACAATGAGCAGTTCTTC.

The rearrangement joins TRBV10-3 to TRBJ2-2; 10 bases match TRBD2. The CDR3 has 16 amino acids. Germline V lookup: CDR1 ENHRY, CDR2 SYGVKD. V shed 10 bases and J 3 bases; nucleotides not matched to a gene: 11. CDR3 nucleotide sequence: TGTGCCACCGGTTTTGCCGGGACTAGCGACACCGGGGAGCTGTTTTTT. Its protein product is CATGFAGTSDTGELFF.

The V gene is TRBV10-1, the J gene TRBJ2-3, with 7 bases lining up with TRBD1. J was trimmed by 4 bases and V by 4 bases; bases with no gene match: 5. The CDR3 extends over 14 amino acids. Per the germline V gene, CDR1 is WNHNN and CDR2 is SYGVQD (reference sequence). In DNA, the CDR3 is TGCGCCAGCAGTGGGGACAGATTTTCAGATACGCAGTATTTT. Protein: CASSGDRFSDTQYF.

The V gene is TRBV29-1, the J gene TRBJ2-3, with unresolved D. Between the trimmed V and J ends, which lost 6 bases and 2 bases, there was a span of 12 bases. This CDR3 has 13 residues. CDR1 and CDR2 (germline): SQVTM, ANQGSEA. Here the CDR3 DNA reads TGCAGCGTCCCGGACCGAAACACAGATACGCAGTATTTT. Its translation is CSVPDRNTDTQYF.

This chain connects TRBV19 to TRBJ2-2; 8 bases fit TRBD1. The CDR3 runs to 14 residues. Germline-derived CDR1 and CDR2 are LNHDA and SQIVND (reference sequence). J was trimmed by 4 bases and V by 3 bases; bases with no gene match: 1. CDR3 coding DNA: TGTGCCAGTAGTATGACAGGGGCCACCGGGGAGCTGTTTTTT. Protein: CASSMTGATGELFF.